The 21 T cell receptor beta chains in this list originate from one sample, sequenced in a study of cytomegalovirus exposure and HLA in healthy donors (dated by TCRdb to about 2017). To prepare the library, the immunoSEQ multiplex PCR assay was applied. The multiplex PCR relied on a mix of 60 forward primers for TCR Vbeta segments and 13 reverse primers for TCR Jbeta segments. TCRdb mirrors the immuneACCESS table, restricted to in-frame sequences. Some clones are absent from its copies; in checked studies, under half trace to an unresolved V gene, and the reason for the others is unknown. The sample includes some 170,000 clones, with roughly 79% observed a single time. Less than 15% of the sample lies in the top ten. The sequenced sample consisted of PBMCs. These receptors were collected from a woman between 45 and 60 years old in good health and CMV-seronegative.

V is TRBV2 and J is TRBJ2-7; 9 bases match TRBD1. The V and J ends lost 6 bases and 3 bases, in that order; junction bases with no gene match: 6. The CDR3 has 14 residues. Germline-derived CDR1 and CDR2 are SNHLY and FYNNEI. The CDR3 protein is CASRRTGDNYEQYF. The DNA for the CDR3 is TGTGCCAGCAGACGGACAGGGGATAACTACGAGCAGTACTTC.

The DNA of the CDR3 is TGCGCCAGCAGCTCCGGGGACTACTACAATGAGCAGTTCTTC. As protein: CASSSGDYYNEQFF. The chain employs TRBV5-1 and TRBJ2-1; TRBD2 aligns across 7 bases. The CDR3 has 14 residues. From germline, CDR1 is SGHRS and CDR2 YFSETQ. The junction had 3 bases not matched to a gene; V was cut back by 3 bases and J by 3 bases.

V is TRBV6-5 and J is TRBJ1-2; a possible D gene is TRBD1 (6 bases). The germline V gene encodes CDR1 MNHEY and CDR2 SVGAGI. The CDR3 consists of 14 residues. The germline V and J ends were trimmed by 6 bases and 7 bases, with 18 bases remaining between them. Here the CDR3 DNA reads TGTGCCAGCAGACCCGGAGGCCAGGGGAGTGGCTACACCTTC. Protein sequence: CASRPGGQGSGYTF.

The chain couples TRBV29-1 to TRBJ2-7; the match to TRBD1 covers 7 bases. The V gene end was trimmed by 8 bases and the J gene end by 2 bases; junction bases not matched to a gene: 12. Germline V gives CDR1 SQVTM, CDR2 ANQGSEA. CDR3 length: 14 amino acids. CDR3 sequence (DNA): TGCAGCATCACCCGACAGGGAGCTGCCTACGAGCAGTACTTC. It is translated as CSITRQGAAYEQYF.

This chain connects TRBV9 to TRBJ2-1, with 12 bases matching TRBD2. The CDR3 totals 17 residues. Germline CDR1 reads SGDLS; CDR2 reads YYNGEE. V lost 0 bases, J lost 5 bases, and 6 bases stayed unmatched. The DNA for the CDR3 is TGTGCCAGCAGCGTAGGTCTAGCGGGGGGGTCCGACAATGAGCAGTTCTTC. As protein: CASSVGLAGGSDNEQFF.

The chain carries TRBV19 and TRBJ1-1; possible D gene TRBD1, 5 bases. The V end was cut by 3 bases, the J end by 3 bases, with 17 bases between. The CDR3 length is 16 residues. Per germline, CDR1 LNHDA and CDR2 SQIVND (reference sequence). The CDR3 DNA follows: TGTGCCAGTAGTATGGGCCAGGGTTGGGGTGACACTGAAGCTTTCTTT. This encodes CASSMGQGWGDTEAFF.

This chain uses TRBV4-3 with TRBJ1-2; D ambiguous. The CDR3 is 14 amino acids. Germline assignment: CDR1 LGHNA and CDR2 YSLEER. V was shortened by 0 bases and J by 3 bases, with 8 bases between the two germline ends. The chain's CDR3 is CASSQDAGDYGYTF. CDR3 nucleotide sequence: TGCGCCAGCAGCCAAGATGCCGGGGACTATGGCTACACCTTC.

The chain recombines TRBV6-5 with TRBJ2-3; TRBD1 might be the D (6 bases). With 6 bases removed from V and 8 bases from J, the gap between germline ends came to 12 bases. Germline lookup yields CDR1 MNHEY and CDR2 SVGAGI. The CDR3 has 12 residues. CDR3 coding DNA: TGTGCCAGCAGGTCCGGGACAAGTACGCAGTATTTT. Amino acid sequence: CASRSGTSTQYF.

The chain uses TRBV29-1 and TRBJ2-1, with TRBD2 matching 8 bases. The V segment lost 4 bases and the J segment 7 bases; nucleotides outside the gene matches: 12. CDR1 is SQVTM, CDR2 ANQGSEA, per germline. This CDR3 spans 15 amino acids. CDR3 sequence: CSVGGRSSGFNEQFF. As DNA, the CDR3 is TGCAGCGTTGGAGGCCGGTCTAGCGGGTTTAATGAGCAGTTCTTC.

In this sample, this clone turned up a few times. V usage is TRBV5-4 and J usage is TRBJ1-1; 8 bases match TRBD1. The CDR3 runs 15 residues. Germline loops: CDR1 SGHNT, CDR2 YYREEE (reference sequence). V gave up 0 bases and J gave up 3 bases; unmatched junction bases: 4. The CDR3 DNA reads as TGTGCCAGCAGCTTGGACAGGGGGGGTCACACTGAAGCTTTCTTT. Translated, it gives CASSLDRGGHTEAFF.

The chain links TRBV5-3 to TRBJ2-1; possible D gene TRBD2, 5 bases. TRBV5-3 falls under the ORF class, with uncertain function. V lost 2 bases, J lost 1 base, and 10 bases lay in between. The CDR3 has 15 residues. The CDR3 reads CARSFGEGSYNEQFF. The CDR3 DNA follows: TGTGCCAGAAGCTTTGGCGAGGGATCCTACAATGAGCAGTTCTTC.

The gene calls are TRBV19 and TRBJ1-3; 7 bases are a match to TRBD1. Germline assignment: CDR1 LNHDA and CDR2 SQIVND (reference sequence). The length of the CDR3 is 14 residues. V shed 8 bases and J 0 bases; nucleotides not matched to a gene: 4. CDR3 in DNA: TGTGCCAGTGGGACAGCAAACTCTGGAAACACCATATATTTT. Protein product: CASGTANSGNTIYF.

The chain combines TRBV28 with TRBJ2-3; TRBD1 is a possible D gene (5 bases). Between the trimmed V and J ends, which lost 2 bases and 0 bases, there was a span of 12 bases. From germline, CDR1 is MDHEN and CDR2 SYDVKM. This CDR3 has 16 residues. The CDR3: CASSLVRTISTDTQYF. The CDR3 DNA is TGTGCCAGCAGTTTAGTAAGGACAATTAGCACAGATACGCAGTATTTT.

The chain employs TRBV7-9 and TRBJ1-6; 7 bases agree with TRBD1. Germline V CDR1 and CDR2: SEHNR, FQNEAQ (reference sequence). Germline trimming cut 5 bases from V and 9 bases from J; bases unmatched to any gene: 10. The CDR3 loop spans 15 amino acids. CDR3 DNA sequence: TGTGCCAGCAGCACCCGACAGGGTGAAGCTTCACCCCTCCACTTT. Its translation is CASSTRQGEASPLHF.

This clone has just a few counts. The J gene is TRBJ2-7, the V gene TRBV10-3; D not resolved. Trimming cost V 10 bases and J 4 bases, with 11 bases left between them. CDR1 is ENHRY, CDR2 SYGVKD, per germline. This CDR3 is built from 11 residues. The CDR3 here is CATSLSYEQYF. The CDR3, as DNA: TGTGCCACCTCCCTCTCGTACGAGCAGTACTTC.

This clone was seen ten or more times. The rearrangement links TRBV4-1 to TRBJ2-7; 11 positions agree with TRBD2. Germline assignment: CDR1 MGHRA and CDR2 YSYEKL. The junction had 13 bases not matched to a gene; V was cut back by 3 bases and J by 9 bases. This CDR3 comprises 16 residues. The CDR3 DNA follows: TGCGCCAGCAGCCATGACGGACTAGCGGGTGAAAAGGGGCAGTACTTC. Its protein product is CASSHDGLAGEKGQYF.

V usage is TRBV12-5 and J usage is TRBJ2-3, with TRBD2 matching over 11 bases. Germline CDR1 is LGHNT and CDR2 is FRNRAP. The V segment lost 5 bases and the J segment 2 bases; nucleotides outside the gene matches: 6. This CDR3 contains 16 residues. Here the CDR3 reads CASGPMGLAVTDTQYF. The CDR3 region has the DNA TGTGCTAGTGGTCCCATGGGACTAGCGGTCACAGATACGCAGTATTTT.

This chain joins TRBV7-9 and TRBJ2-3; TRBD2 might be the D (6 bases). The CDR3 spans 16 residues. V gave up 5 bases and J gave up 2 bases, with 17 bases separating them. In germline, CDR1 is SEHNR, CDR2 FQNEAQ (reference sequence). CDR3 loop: CASSQTRGGATDTQYF. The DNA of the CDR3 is TGTGCCAGCAGCCAGACGAGAGGCGGGGCCACAGATACGCAGTATTTT.

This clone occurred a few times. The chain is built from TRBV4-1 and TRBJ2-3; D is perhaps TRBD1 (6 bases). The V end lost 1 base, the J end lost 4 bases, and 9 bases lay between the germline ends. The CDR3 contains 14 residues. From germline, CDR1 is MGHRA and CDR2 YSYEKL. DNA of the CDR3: TGCGCCAGCAGCCAAGCCAGGGGCGCAGATACGCAGTATTTT. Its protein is CASSQARGADTQYF.

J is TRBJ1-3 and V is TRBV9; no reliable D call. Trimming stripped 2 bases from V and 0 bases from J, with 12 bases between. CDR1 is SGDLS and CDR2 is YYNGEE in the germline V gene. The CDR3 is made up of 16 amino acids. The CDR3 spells CASSVAGASSGNTIYF. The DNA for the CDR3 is TGTGCCAGCAGCGTCGCGGGAGCCAGCTCTGGAAACACCATATATTTT.

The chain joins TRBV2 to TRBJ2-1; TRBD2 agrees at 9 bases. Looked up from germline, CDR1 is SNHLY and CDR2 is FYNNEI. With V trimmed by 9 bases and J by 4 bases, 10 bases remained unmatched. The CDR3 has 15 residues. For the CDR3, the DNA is TGTGCCAGTAGAGGCGGGAGGGTTATATACAATGAGCAGTTCTTC. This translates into CASRGGRVIYNEQFF.